The clone carrying this T cell receptor beta chain was seen at least ten times. Its matching antigen is unknown. The data were taken from a study of response to subunit inactivated influenza vaccine. Points from the study as a whole: New T cells are recruited in small numbers by each seasonal influenza vaccination, according to the authors' suggestion.

Trimming took 6 bases from V and 8 from J, leaving 13 bases between them. This CDR3 spans 13 amino acids. TCRdb re-analysed the RT-PCR reads in MiXCR, keeping a single row per CDR3 protein. The sample includes around 190,000 distinct CDR3 sequences, around a tenth of them seen just once. The sequence was obtained from a man aged 50 or older who received an inactivated influenza vaccine. V usage is TRBV12-3 or TRBV12-4 and J usage is TRBJ1-4; D gene uncertain. The specimen was non-naive T cells sorted from PBMCs, collected on the day of vaccination. For the CDR3, the DNA is TGTGCCAGCAGCTGGACCGTCGGGGAAAAACTGTTTTTT. This sequence encodes CASSWTVGEKLFF.